This T cell receptor (beta chain) was captured by sequencing in a study of beta chain features in type 1 diabetes. CDR3 length: 15 amino acids. Germline CDR1 and CDR2: MNHNY and SVGAGI (reference sequence). Trimming cost V 2 bases and J 2 bases; bases outside gene matches: 5. Isolation of CD4+ naive, central memory, regulatory and stem cell-like memory cells was achieved by sorting via CD45RO/CCR7/CD25/CD127/CD95/CD27. Notes on the study in general: When VDJ junctions were examined, type 1 diabetes patients showed fewer insertions and more deletions. Within each of all four CD4+ subsets, Type 1 diabetes patients had TCRB CDR3s that were moderately but significantly shorter.

This clone was seen a few times. What it binds is not known. The isolated RNA, all of it, was reverse transcribed, so expressed TCRB transcripts were what got sequenced. The data were produced by immunoSEQ multiplex PCR, yet TCRdb's version contains in-frame clones alone and is incomplete. The sample holds a few hundred thousand clones, around 9.6% seen once. The sample consisted of central memory CD4+ T cells from blood. This clonotype originated in a man between 25 and 39 years old with type 1 diabetes. V usage is TRBV6-6 and J usage is TRBJ2-7; 8 positions agree with TRBD1. This chain's CDR3 is CASSYAPGGTYEQYF. CDR3 nucleotides: TGTGCCAGCAGTTACGCTCCAGGGGGCACCTACGAGCAGTACTTC.